These 20 T cell receptor beta chains were sequenced from one sample in a study of identifying expanded T cells in peripheral blood. Using immunoSEQ multiplex PCR, the repertoire was profiled, and TCRdb retains in-frame clones only, with some absent. The profile shows some 75,000 clones, 85% to 90% of them singletons. The sample consisted of blood. These receptor sequences come from a person aged 18 to 75 in good health.

This chain connects TRBV14 to TRBJ2-7; D is perhaps TRBD2 (7 bases). This CDR3 comprises 17 residues. The germline gives CDR1 SGHDN, CDR2 FVKESK. Trimming shortened V by 4 bases and J by 3 bases, and 22 bases separated the two germline ends. The CDR3 sequence is CASSPGSAGALGYEQYF. CDR3 sequence (DNA): TGTGCCAGCAGCCCCGGGTCGGCGGGGGCTCTCGGCTACGAGCAGTACTTC.

This chain joins TRBV7-2 and TRBJ1-1; D is undetermined. Trimming took 3 bases from V and 1 from J, leaving 12 bases between them. Per the germline V gene, CDR1 is SGHTA and CDR2 is FQGNSA. CDR3 size: 15 residues. CDR3 nucleotide sequence: TGTGCCAGCAGCTTCGCGGGGAACCAGAACACTGAAGCTTTCTTT. This sequence encodes CASSFAGNQNTEAFF. The full variable domain, rest sourced from reference TRBV7-2 and TRBJ1-1, is GAGVSQSPSNKVTEKGKDVELRCDPISGHTALYWYRQSLGQGLEFLIYFQGNSAPDKSGLPSDRFSAERTGGSVSTLTIQRTQQEDSAVYLCASSFAGNQNTEAFFGQGTRLTVV.

V and J are TRBV29-1 and TRBJ2-5, with D possibly called TRBD1 or TRBD2 (6 bases each). Germline CDR1 is SQVTM and CDR2 is ANQGSEA. The CDR3 consists of 14 residues. V lost 6 bases and J lost 5, with 19 bases in between. The chain's CDR3 is CSVAKGGITETQYF. The CDR3 DNA reads as TGCAGCGTGGCTAAAGGGGGGATCACGGAGACCCAGTACTTC.

The chain employs TRBV5-5 and TRBJ1-1; D is possibly TRBD1 (6 bases). Per the germline V gene, CDR1 is SGHKS and CDR2 is YYEKEE (reference sequence). Deletions cut 4 bases from V and 2 bases from J, with 12 bases between. This CDR3 comprises 14 residues. CDR3 DNA sequence: TGTGCCAGCAGCCTAACAGGGCATAACACTGAAGCTTTCTTT. Translating it yields CASSLTGHNTEAFF.

This rearrangement joins TRBV4-1 to TRBJ2-5; perhaps D is TRBD1 or TRBD2 (5 bases each). Trimming shortened V by 4 bases and J by 2 bases, and 17 bases separated the two germline ends. This CDR3 contains 16 residues. Germline CDR1 and CDR2: MGHRA and YSYEKL. As DNA, the CDR3 is TGCGCCAGCAGCCGCTGGCCCGGGACGGAGCAAGAGACCCAGTACTTC. Translated, it gives CASSRWPGTEQETQYF.

This clone was counted between two and nine times. The chain recombines TRBV29-1 with TRBJ1-4; TRBD1 agrees at 8 bases. The V gene's germline CDR1 is SQVTM and CDR2 ANQGSEA. The CDR3 length is 14 residues. The V and J ends lost 3 bases and 4 bases, in that order; junction bases with no gene match: 4. Written as DNA, the CDR3 is TGCAGCGTTGAGGGGACAGGAGATAATGAAAAACTGTTTTTT. It codes for CSVEGTGDNEKLFF.

V is TRBV28 and J is TRBJ2-5; D is ambiguous. In germline, CDR1 is MDHEN, CDR2 SYDVKM. This CDR3 is built from 11 residues. Trimming cost V 2 bases and J 4 bases, with 2 bases left between them. This CDR3 reads CASSLIETQYF. In nucleotides, the CDR3 is TGTGCCAGCAGTTTAATAGAGACCCAGTACTTC.

This chain connects TRBV27 to TRBJ1-5, with D maybe TRBD1 (5 bases). Germline CDR1 reads MNHEY; CDR2 reads SMNVEV (reference sequence). Trimming stripped 6 bases from V and 1 base from J, with 13 bases between. The CDR3 is 15 amino acids. CDR3 DNA sequence: TGTGCCAGCAGCTGGACTGGGGGGAGCAATCAGCCCCAGCATTTT. Translating gives CASSWTGGSNQPQHF.

This clone was detected a few times. The chain employs TRBV6-6 and TRBJ1-2; no reliable D call. CDR1 is MNHNY and CDR2 is SVGAGI in the germline V gene (reference sequence). The CDR3 spans 14 residues. V lost 8 bases to trimming and J lost 3 bases, with 16 bases between them. The CDR3 DNA is TGTGCCAGCGGACGTCTGTTCCAAGACTATGGCTACACCTTC. Translated: CASGRLFQDYGYTF.

The J gene is TRBJ1-4, the V gene TRBV6-5; perhaps TRBD1 as D (6 bases). The CDR3 spans 12 residues. The V gene lost 5 bases and the J gene lost 12 bases, with 13 bases spanning the gap. Germline lookup yields CDR1 MNHEY and CDR2 SVGAGI. This CDR3 reads CASSLDRIELFF. As DNA, the CDR3 is TGTGCCAGCAGTCTCGACAGGATAGAACTGTTTTTT.

The V call is TRBV11-2, the J call TRBJ2-3, with TRBD2 matching over 10 bases. J lost 2 bases, V lost 7 bases, and 6 bases had no gene match. This CDR3 contains 15 residues. Germline V gene data show CDR1 as SGHAT and CDR2 as FQNNGV. CDR3 coding DNA: TGTGCCAGCACCCCCAGCGGGAGGGTCACAGATACGCAGTATTTT. Translated, it gives CASTPSGRVTDTQYF.

This chain joins TRBV6-6 and TRBJ1-5, with 8 nucleotides matching TRBD1. Looked up from germline, CDR1 is MNHNY and CDR2 is SVGAGI (reference sequence). V lost 6 bases and J lost 3; bases outside the gene matches: 7. This CDR3 is built from 15 residues. This chain's CDR3 is CASSLRTGFNQPQHF. CDR3 sequence (DNA): TGTGCCAGCAGCCTCCGGACAGGGTTCAATCAGCCCCAGCATTTT.

The rearrangement uses TRBV2 and TRBJ2-7; TRBD1 aligns across 8 bases. CDR1 is SNHLY, CDR2 FYNNEI, per germline. The trim removed 7 bases at V and 5 bases at J, leaving 10 bases unmatched. The CDR3 is made up of 14 amino acids. CDR3 region: CASTRTGSHDEQYF. The CDR3 nucleotides read TGTGCCAGCACCCGGACAGGGTCCCACGACGAGCAGTACTTC.

This clone was seen once. The genes are TRBV25-1 and TRBJ2-7; D uncertain. CDR1 and CDR2 from the germline V gene are MGHDK and SYGVNS. V was trimmed by 6 bases and J by 1 base, leaving 13 bases between them. The CDR3 loop spans 14 amino acids. CDR3: CASRPSTSSYEQYF. The CDR3 DNA reads TGTGCCAGCAGGCCCTCTACCTCATCCTACGAGCAGTACTTC.

The chain's CDR3 is CASSPPSVLGSSTEQFF. CDR3 bases: TGTGCCAGCTCACCACCCAGCGTCCTGGGGAGCTCCACTGAGCAGTTCTTC. The rearrangement links TRBV18 to TRBJ2-1, with D possibly being TRBD2 (5 bases). This CDR3 contains 17 residues. V was pared by 0 bases and J by 9 bases, with 21 bases between. The germline V gene has CDR1 KGHSH and CDR2 LQKENI.

This clone showed up just a few times. This sequence joins TRBV30 and TRBJ1-1; TRBD1 is a possible D gene (6 bases). Trimming removed 3 bases from V and 5 bases from J, with 19 bases in between. This CDR3 contains 15 residues. CDR1 is GTSNPN, CDR2 SVGIG, per germline (reference sequence). CDR3 sequence: CAWRRISRGLTEAFF. CDR3 DNA: TGTGCCTGGAGACGAATAAGTAGGGGGTTGACTGAAGCTTTCTTT.

The rearrangement joins TRBV12-5 to TRBJ1-1; the D is unclear. Germline V gives CDR1 LGHNT, CDR2 FRNRAP. This CDR3 has 15 residues. The germline V and J ends were trimmed by 1 base and 7 bases, with 16 bases remaining between them. As DNA, the CDR3 is TGTGCTAGTGGTTTGGCCAGGACCGGATCTCTTGAAGCTTTCTTT. Its translation: CASGLARTGSLEAFF.

This chain joins TRBV30 and TRBJ2-5, with D perhaps matching TRBD2 (5 bases). CDR1 and CDR2 from the germline V gene are GTSNPN and SVGIG (reference sequence). Trimming removed 4 bases from V and 1 base from J, with 10 bases in between. This CDR3 is 13 amino acids long. The CDR3 spells CAWKGLSQETQYF. The CDR3 DNA reads as TGTGCCTGGAAAGGACTGTCCCAAGAGACCCAGTACTTC.

The rearrangement uses TRBV11-2 and TRBJ1-1; D remains unclear. Germline V gene data show CDR1 as SGHAT and CDR2 as FQNNGV. The CDR3 loop spans 12 amino acids. Trimming pared 3 bases from V and 8 bases from J, leaving 10 bases between. The CDR3 protein is CASSLTGSEAFF. CDR3 coding DNA: TGTGCCAGCAGCTTGACCGGCTCCGAAGCTTTCTTT.

The chain uses TRBV11-2 and TRBJ2-2, with D maybe TRBD1 (6 bases). V was trimmed by 5 bases and J by 6 bases, leaving 10 bases between them. CDR1 and CDR2 (germline): SGHAT, FQNNGV. The CDR3 runs 13 residues. The CDR3 spells CASSPTGPGELFF. The CDR3 nucleotides read TGTGCCAGCAGCCCCACAGGGCCCGGGGAGCTGTTTTTT.